Listed here are 10 T cell receptor beta chains from one sample, sequenced in a study of PD-L1 blockade in urothelial cancer. The method was immunoSEQ multiplex PCR; TCRdb's version includes in-frame clones alone and lacks a portion of them. Counted here are tens of thousands of clones, about 90% occurring once; the ten biggest clones make up about 15%. As for time point: pretreatment peripheral blood. Material: PBMCs, obtained around atezolizumab (anti-PD-L1) treatment. These receptors were taken from a man in his fifties or sixties with urothelial cancer.

The chain employs TRBV19 and TRBJ1-5; 10 bases fit TRBD1. The trim removed 5 bases at V and 6 bases at J, leaving 7 bases unmatched. Looked up from germline, CDR1 is LNHDA and CDR2 is SQIVND (reference sequence). CDR3 length: 15 amino acids. CDR3 protein: CASSSDRGLSQPQHF. CDR3 in DNA: TGTGCCAGTAGTTCCGACAGGGGGCTCAGTCAGCCCCAGCATTTT.

The chain has TRBV30 and TRBJ1-2, with unresolved D. V gave up 1 base and J gave up 0 bases, with 6 bases separating them. The CDR3 consists of 13 residues. Germline V gene data show CDR1 as GTSNPN and CDR2 as SVGIG (reference sequence). CDR3 residues: CAWSETPNYGYTF. The CDR3 DNA reads TGTGCCTGGAGTGAGACACCTAACTATGGCTACACCTTC. The variable domain in full, with the rest retrieved from reference TRBV30 and TRBJ1-2, is SQTIHQWPATLVQPVGSPLSLECTVEGTSNPNLYWYRQAAGRGLQLLFYSVGIGQISSEVPQNLSASRPQDRQFILSSKKLLLSDSGFYLCAWSETPNYGYTFGSGTRLTVV.

The CDR3 loop reads CASSRGQEGRNTGEKLFF. CDR3 DNA: TGTGCCAGCAGCAGAGGACAGGAGGGGCGAAATACTGGGGAAAAACTGTTTTTT. This chain connects TRBV7-6 to TRBJ1-4, with TRBD1 identical over 7 bases. J gave up 8 bases and V 5 bases, and 20 bases lay outside the gene matches. This CDR3 region has 18 residues. Germline CDR1 is SGHVS and CDR2 is FNYEAQ. Full variable domain (remainder filled in from reference TRBV7-6 and TRBJ1-4): GAGVSQSPRYKVTKRGQDVALRCDPISGHVSLYWYRQALGQGPEFLTYFNYEAQQDKSGLPNDRFSAERPEGSISTLTIQRTEQRDSAMYRCASSRGQEGRNTGEKLFFGSGTQLSVL.

The chain recombines TRBV7-3 with TRBJ2-3; 7 bases align to TRBD1. The CDR3 has 14 amino acids. CDR1 and CDR2 (germline): SGHTA, FQGTGA. Trimming took 5 bases from V and 0 from J; bases not matched to a gene: 2. The CDR3, as DNA: TGTGCCAGCAGCCAGGACAGGAGCACAGATACGCAGTATTTT. Residues: CASSQDRSTDTQYF.

The V and J genes are TRBV7-2 and TRBJ2-3; 9 bases match TRBD2. The V gene's germline CDR1 is SGHTA and CDR2 FQGNSA. The ends lost 5 bases at V and 4 bases at J; junction bases unmatched: 10. CDR3 length equals 16 residues. The CDR3 region has the DNA TGTGCCAGCAGCACGCCGGGACTAGCTGGGTCAGATACGCAGTATTTT. Translation gives CASSTPGLAGSDTQYF.

CDR3: CASSSRSGGVGGNGYTF. The CDR3 coding sequence is TGTGCCAGCAGCTCAAGATCTGGGGGCGTGGGGGGGAATGGCTACACCTTC. The chain recombines TRBV5-4 with TRBJ1-2, with D possibly being TRBD1 (6 bases). CDR1 and CDR2 from the germline V gene are SGHNT and YYREEE (reference sequence). CDR3 size: 17 residues. Trimming took off 3 bases at V and 6 bases at J, with 24 bases between the two ends.

This chain uses TRBV5-4 with TRBJ2-7; 7 bases agree with TRBD2. CDR3 length: 14 residues. Germline V gene data show CDR1 as SGHNT and CDR2 as YYREEE (reference sequence). The V gene end was trimmed by 0 bases and the J gene end by 4 bases; junction bases not matched to a gene: 4. DNA of the CDR3: TGTGCCAGCAGCTTGGCCGGGGGGTTTTACGAGCAGTACTTC. Translating it yields CASSLAGGFYEQYF.

V and J are TRBV4-2 and TRBJ2-7; 7 bases agree with TRBD2. After removal of 0 bases from V and 3 bases from J, the junction contained 5 bases not matched to a gene. This CDR3 region has 15 residues. Germline V gene sequence: CDR1 LGHNA, CDR2 YNFKEQ. This CDR3 is CASSQDLAVIYEQYF. CDR3 nucleotide sequence: TGTGCCAGCAGCCAAGACCTAGCGGTAATCTACGAGCAGTACTTC.

The CDR3 coding sequence is TGTGCCAGCAGCCCGACAGGGTTTGAGAACGAGCAGTACTTC. Amino acid sequence: CASSPTGFENEQYF. The chain is built from TRBV11-3 and TRBJ2-7; TRBD1 matches 7 bases. Germline values: CDR1 SGHNT, CDR2 YENEEA. The CDR3 has 14 residues. Trimming took 5 bases from V and 5 from J; bases not matched to a gene: 9. The whole variable domain, filled in from reference TRBV11-3 and TRBJ2-7, reads EAGVVQSPRYKIIEKKQPVAFWCNPISGHNTLYWYLQNLGQGPELLIRYENEEAVDDSQLPKDRFSAERLKGVDSTLKIQPAELGDSAVYLCASSPTGFENEQYFGPGTRLTVT.

The chain couples TRBV10-2 to TRBJ1-4; tentatively, D is TRBD1 (5 bases). V lost 8 bases to trimming and J lost 6 bases, with 13 bases between them. Germline V gene lookup returns CDR1 WSHSY and CDR2 SAAADI. This CDR3 is built from 13 residues. The CDR3: CASGGGEHEKLFF. DNA of the CDR3: TGCGCCAGCGGCGGGGGAGAGCATGAAAAACTGTTTTTT.